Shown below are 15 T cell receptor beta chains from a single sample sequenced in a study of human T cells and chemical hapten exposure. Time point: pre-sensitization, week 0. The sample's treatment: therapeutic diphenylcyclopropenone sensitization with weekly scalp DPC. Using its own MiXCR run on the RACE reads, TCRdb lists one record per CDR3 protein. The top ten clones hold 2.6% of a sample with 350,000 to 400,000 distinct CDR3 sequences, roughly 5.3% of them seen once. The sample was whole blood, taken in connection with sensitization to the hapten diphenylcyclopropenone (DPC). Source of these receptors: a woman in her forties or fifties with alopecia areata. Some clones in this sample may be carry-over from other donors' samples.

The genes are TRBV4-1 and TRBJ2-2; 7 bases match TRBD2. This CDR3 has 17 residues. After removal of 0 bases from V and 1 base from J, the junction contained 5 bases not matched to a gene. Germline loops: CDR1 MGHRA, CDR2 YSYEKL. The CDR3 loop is CASSQDPGGGNTGELFF. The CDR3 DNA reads TGCGCCAGCAGCCAAGATCCTGGCGGGGGGAACACCGGGGAGCTGTTTTTT.

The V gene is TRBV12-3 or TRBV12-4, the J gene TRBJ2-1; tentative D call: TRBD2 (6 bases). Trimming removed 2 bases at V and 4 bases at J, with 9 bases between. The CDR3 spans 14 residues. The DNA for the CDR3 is TGTGCCAGCAGTTTATCCCGGGGGTACAATGAGCAGTTCTTC. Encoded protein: CASSLSRGYNEQFF.

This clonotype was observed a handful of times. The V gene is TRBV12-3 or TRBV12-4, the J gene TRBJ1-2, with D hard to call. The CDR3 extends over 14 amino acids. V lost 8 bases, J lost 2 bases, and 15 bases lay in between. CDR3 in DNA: TGTGCCAGCGATCCCTTGAGAGGGAACTATGGCTACACCTTC. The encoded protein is CASDPLRGNYGYTF.

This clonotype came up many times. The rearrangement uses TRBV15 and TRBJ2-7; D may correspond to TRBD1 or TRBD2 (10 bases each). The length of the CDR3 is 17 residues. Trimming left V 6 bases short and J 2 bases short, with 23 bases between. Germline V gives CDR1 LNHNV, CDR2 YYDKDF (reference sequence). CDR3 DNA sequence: TGTGCCACCAGTGACAGGGGGCGTCTAGCGGGGGCCTACGAGCAGTACTTC. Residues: CATSDRGRLAGAYEQYF.

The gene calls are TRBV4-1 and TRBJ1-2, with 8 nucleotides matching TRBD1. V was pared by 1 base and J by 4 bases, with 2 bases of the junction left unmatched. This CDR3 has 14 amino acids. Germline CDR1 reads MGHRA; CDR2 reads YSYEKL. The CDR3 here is CASSQADRGYGYTF. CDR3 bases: TGCGCCAGCAGCCAAGCAGACAGGGGCTATGGCTACACCTTC.

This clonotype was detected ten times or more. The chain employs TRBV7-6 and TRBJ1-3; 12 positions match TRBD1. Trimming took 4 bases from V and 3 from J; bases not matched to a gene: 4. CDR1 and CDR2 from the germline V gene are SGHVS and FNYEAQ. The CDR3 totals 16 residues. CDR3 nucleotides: TGTGCCAGCAGCTCCCGGGACAGGGGGCTTGGAAACACCATATATTTT. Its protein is CASSSRDRGLGNTIYF.

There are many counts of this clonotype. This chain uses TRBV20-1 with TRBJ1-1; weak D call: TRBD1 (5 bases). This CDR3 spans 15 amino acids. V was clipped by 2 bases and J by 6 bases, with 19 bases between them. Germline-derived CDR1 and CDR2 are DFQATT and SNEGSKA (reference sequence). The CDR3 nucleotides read TGCAGTGCTAGACGTAGTTATGGGGGTGTCGCTGAAGCTTTCTTT. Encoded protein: CSARRSYGGVAEAFF.

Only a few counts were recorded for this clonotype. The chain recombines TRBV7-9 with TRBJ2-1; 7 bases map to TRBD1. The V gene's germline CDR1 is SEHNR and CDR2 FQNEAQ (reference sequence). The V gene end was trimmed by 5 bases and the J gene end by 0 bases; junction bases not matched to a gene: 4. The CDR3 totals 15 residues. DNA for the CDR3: TGTGCCAGCAGCCCCGGGACAGCCTCCTACAATGAGCAGTTCTTC. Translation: CASSPGTASYNEQFF.

Here the CDR3 DNA reads TGTGCCTCCTTGCCGAACAGGGAGTCCTACGAGCAGTACTTC. It translates to CASLPNRESYEQYF. This sequence joins TRBV28 and TRBJ2-7; D perhaps matches TRBD1 (6 bases). CDR3 length equals 14 residues. Germline V CDR1 and CDR2: MDHEN, SYDVKM. V lost 11 bases and J 1 base, leaving 18 bases between the germline ends.

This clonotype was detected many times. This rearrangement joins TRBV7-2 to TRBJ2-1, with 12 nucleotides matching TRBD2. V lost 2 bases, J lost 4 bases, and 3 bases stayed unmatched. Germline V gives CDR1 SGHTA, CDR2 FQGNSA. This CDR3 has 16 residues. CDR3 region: CASSLFLAGGYNEQFF. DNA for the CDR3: TGTGCCAGCAGCTTATTCCTAGCGGGGGGGTACAATGAGCAGTTCTTC.

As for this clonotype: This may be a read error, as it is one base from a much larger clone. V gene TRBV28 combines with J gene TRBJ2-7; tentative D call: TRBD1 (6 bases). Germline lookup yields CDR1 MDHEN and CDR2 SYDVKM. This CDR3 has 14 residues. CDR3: CASSPTGTHYVQYF. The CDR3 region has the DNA TGTGCCAGCAGCCCGACCGGGACACACTACGTGCAGTACTTC.

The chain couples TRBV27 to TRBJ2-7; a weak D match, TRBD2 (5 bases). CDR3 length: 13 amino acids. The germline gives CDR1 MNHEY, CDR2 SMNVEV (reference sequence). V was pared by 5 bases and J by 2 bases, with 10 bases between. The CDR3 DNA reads TGTGCCAGCAGTGGGAACGGGGCCTACGAGCAGTACTTC. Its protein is CASSGNGAYEQYF.

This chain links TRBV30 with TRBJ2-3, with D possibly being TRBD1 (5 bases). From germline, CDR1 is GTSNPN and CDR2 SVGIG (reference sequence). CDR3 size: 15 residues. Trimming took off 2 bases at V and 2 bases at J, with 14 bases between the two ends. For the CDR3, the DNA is TGTGCCTGGAGTTACGGGCAGGGCAACACAGATACGCAGTATTTT. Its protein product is CAWSYGQGNTDTQYF.

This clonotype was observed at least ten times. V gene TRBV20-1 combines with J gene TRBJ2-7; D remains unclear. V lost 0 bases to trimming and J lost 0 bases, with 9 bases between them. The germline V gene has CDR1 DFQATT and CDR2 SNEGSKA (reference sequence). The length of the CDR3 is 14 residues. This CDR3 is CSARDHGNSYEQYF. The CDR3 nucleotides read TGCAGTGCTAGAGATCACGGCAACTCCTACGAGCAGTACTTC.

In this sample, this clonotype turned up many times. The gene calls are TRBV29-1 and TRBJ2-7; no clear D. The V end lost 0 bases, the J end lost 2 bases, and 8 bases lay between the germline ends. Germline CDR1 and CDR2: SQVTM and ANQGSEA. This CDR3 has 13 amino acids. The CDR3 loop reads CSVEEEPTYEQYF. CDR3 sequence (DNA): TGCAGCGTTGAAGAAGAGCCAACCTACGAGCAGTACTTC.